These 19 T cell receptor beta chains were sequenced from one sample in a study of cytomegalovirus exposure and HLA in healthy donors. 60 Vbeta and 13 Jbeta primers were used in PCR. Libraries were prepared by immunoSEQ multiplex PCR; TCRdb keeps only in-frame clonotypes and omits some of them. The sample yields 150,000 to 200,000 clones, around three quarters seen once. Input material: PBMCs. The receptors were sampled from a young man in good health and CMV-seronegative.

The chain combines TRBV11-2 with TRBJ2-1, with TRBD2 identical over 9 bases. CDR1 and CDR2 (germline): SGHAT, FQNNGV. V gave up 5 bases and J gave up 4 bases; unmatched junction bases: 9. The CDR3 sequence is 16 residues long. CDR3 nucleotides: TGTGCCAGCAGCCGAACGGCTAGCGGGATTTACAATGAGCAGTTCTTC. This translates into CASSRTASGIYNEQFF.

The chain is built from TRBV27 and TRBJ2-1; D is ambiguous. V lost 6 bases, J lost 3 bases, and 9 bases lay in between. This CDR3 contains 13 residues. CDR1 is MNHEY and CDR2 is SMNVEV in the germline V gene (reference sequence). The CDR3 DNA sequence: TGTGCCAGCAGAGAAGCTTACTACAATGAGCAGTTCTTC. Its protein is CASREAYYNEQFF.

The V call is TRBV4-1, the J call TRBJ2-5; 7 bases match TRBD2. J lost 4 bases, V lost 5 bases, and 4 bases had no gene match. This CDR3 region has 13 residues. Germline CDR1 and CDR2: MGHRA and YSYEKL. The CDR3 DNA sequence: TGCGCCAGCAGCGGAGCGGGGCGAGAGACCCAGTACTTC. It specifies CASSGAGRETQYF.

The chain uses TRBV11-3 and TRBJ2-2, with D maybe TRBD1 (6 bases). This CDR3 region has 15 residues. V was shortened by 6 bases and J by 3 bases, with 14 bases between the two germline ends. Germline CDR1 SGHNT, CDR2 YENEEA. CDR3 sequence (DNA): TGTGCCAGCAGAGATCGTGGGGGCGACACCGGGGAGCTGTTTTTT. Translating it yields CASRDRGGDTGELFF.

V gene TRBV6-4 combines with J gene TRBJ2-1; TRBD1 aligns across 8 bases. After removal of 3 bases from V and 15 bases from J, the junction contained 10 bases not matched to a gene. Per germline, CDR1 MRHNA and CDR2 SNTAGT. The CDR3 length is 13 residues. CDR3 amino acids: CASSEQQGDLLFF. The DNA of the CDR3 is TGTGCCAGCAGTGAACAACAGGGGGACTTACTGTTCTTC.

The CDR3 sequence is CASSPLGGMNTEAFF. The CDR3 nucleotides read TGTGCCAGCAGCCCTCTGGGGGGAATGAACACTGAAGCTTTCTTT. This chain connects TRBV7-3 to TRBJ1-1; TRBD1 might be the D (5 bases). Germline V gene sequence: CDR1 SGHTA, CDR2 FQGTGA. This CDR3 region has 15 residues. V lost 5 bases to trimming and J lost 0 bases, with 13 bases between them.

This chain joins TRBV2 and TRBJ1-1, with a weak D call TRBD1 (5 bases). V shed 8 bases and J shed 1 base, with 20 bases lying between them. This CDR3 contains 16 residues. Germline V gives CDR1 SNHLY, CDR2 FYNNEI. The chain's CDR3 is CASRREGATRNTEAFF. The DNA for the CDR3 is TGTGCCAGCCGGCGGGAAGGGGCGACACGGAACACTGAAGCTTTCTTT.

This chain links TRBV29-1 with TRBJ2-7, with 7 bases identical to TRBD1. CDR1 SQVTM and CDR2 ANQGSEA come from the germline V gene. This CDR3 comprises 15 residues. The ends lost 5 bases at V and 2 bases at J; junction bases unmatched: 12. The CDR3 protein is CSVHELGQPTYEQYF. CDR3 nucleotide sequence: TGCAGCGTTCATGAATTGGGACAGCCAACCTACGAGCAGTACTTC.

CDR3 sequence: CASSLRGGNNEQFF. Written as DNA, the CDR3 is TGCGCCAGCAGCTTGCGGGGAGGAAACAATGAGCAGTTCTTC. V and J are TRBV5-1 and TRBJ2-1; D perhaps matches TRBD2 (6 bases). Germline lookup yields CDR1 SGHRS and CDR2 YFSETQ. Trimming stripped 1 base from V and 5 bases from J, with 10 bases between. This CDR3 spans 14 amino acids. Full variable domain (outside the CDR3, taken from reference TRBV5-1 and TRBJ2-1): KAGVTQTPRYLIKTRGQQVTLSCSPISGHRSVSWYQQTPGQGLQFLFEYFSETQRNKGNFPGRFSGRQFSNSRSEMNVSTLELGDSALYLCASSLRGGNNEQFFGPGTRLTVL.

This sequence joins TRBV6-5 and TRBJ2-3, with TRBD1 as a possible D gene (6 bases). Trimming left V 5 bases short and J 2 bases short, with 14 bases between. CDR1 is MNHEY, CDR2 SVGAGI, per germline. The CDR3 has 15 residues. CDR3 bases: TGTGCCAGCAGTCCCCGGACAGATTCCACAGATACGCAGTATTTT. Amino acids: CASSPRTDSTDTQYF.

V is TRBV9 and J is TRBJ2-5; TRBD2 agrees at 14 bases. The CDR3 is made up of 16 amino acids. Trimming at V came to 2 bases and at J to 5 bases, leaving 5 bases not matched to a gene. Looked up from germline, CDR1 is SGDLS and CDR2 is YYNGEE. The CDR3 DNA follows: TGTGCCAGCAGCGTGACTAGCGGGAGGGCCGGGGAGACCCAGTACTTC. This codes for CASSVTSGRAGETQYF.

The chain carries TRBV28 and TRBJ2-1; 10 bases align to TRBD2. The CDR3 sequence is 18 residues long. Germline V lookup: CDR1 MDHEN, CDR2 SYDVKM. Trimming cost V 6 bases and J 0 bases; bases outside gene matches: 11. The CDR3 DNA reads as TGTGCCAGCAGACGATCAGGGACTAGCGCTAGCTCCTACAATGAGCAGTTCTTC. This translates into CASRRSGTSASSYNEQFF.

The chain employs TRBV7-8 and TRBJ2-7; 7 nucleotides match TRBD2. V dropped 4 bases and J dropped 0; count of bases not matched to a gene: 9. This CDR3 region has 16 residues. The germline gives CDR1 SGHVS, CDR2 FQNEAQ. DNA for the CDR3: TGTGCCAGCAGCTCCCGGCCGCGGGAGAGCTCCTACGAGCAGTACTTC. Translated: CASSSRPRESSYEQYF.

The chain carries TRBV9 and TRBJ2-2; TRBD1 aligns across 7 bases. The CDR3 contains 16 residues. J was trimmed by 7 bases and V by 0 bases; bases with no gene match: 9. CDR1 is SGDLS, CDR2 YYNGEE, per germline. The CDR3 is CASSVGLRGMGGELFF. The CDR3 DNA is TGTGCCAGCAGCGTAGGTCTCAGGGGGATGGGCGGGGAGCTGTTTTTT.

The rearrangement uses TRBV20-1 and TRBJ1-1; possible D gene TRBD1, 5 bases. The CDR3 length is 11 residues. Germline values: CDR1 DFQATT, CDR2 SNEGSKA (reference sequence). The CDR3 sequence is CIGHTYTEAFF. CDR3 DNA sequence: TGCATAGGACATACCTACACTGAAGCTTTCTTT.

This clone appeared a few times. The DNA of the CDR3 is TGTGCCAGCAGTCCCATATTACGGGAAGCTTTCTTT. It yields the protein CASSPILREAFF. The J gene is TRBJ1-1, the V gene TRBV2; D remains unclear. CDR1 SNHLY and CDR2 FYNNEI come from the germline V gene. The CDR3 contains 12 residues. V shed 5 bases and J shed 8 bases, with 12 bases lying between them.

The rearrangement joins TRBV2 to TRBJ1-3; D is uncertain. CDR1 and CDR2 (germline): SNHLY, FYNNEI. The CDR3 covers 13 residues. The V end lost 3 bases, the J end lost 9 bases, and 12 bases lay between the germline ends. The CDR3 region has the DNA TGTGCCAGCAGTGACGAGCGGGAGGGCACCATATATTTT. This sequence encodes CASSDEREGTIYF.

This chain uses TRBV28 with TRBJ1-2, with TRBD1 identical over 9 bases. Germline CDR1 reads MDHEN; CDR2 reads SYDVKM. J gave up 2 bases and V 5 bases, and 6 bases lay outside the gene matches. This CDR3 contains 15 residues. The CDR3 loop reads CASSARDRVNYGYTF. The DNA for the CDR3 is TGTGCCAGCAGTGCCAGGGACAGGGTGAACTATGGCTACACCTTC.

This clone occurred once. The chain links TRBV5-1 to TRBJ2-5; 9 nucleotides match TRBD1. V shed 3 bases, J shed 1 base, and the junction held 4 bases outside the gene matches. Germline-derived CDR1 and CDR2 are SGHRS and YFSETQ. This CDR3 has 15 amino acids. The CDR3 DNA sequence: TGCGCCAGCAGCTCGGGACAGGGCGGCCAAGAGACCCAGTACTTC. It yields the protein CASSSGQGGQETQYF.